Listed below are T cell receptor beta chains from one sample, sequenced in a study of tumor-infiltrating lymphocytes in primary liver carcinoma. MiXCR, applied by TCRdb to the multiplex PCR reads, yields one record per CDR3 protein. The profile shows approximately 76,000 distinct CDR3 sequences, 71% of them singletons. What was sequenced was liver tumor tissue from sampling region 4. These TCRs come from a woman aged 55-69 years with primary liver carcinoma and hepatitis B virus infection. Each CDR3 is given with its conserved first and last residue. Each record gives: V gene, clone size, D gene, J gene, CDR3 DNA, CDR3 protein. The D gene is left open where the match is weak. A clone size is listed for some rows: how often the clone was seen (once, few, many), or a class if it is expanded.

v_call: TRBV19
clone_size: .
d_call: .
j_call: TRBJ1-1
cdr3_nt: TGTGCCAGTAACATACGGGGGACTGAAGCTTTCTTT
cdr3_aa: CASNIRGTEAFF

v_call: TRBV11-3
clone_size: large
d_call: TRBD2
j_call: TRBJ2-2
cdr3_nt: TGTGCCAGCAGCTTAGGCAGGCTAGCGGGAAACACCGGGGAGCTGTTTTTT
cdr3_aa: CASSLGRLAGNTGELFF

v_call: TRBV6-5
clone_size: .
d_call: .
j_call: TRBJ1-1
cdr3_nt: TGTGCCAGCAGTTACGGGGGGGCACTGAACACTGGTGCTTTCTTT
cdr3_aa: CASSYGGALNTGAFF

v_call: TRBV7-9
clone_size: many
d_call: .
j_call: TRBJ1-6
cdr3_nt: TGTGCCAGCAGCCTCAGTGATAATAATTCACCCCTCCACTTT
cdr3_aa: CASSLSDNNSPLHF

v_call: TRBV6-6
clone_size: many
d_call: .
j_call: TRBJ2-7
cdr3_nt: TGTGCCAGCAGAACTTCCGCAGGGATCTCCTACGAGCAGTACTTC
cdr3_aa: CASRTSAGISYEQYF

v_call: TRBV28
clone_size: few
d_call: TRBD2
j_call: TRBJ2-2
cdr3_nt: TGTGCCAGCAGTTCCCCTAGCGGCCAACACACCGGGGAGCTGTTTTTT
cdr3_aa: CASSSPSGQHTGELFF

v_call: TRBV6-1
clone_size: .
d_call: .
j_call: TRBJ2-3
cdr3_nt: TGTGCCAGCACTGTGGCCGAGATAGATACGCAGTATTTT
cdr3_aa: CASTVAEIDTQYF

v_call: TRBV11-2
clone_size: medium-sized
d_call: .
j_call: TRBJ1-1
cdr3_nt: TGTGCCAGCAGCTTGGGTGGGGGGTCCGAAGCTTTCTTT
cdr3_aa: CASSLGGGSEAFF

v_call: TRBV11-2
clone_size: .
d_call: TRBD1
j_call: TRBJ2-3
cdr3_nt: TGTGCCAGCAACTTAGACAGGGAGATCGGTATGCAGTATTTT
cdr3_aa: CASNLDREIGMQYF

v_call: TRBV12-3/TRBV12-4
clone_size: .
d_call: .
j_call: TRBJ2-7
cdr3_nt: TGTACCAGCACCAGCGACGCCGGCTCCCGCGAGCAGTACTTC
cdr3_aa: CTSTSDAGSREQYF

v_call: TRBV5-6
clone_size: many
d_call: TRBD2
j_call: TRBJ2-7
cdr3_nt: TGTGCCAGCAGCTTGGTTAGCGGGGGTTCCTACGAGCAGTACTTC
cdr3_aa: CASSLVSGGSYEQYF

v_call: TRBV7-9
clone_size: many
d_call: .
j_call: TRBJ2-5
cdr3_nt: TGTGCCAGCAGCTTTGGACGCCGGGGGGAGACCCAGTACTTC
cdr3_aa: CASSFGRRGETQYF

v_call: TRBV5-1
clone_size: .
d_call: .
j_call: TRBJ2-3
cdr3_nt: TGCGTCAGCGGTGGGGCGGGATTAAGCACAGATACGCAGTATTTT
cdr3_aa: CVSGGAGLSTDTQYF

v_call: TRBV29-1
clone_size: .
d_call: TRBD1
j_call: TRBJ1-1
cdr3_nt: TGCAACGCAGAGGGGACAGGAGGGGCTGAGGCTTTCTTT
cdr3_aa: CNAEGTGGAEAFF

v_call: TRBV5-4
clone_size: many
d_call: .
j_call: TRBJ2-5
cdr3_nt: TGTGCCAGCAAATCCCCTGGGGTGACGGGAGAGACCCAGTACTTC
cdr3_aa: CASKSPGVTGETQYF

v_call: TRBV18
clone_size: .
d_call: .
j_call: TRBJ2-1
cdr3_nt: TGTGCCAGCTCACTTCGGGGGCAGGGCTATTATAATGAGCTGTTCTTC
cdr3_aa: CASSLRGQGYYNELFF

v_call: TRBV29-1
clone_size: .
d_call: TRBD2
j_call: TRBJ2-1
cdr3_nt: TGCAGCGATGCGACTAGCGGTCATGAGCAGTTCTTC
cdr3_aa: CSDATSGHEQFF

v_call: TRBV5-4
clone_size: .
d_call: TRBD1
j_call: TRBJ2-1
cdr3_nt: TGTGCCAGCAGCCTCACACAGGGGGCTGGGGTATACTATGAGCAATTCTTC
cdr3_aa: CASSLTQGAGVYYEQFF

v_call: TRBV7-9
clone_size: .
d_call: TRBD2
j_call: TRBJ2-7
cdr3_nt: TGTGCCAGTAGCTTAGCGGGGAGTTCTACCTACGAGCAGTACTTC
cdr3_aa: CASSLAGSSTYEQYF

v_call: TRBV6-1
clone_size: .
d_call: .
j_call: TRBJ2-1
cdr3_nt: TGTGCCACAATTGGGATAGCGGTGACCCGGCAGTTCTTC
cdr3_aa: CATIGIAVTRQFF

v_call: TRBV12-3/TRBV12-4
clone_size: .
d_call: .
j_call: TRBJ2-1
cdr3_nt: TGTGTCAGCAGAGACGACTGGGAGGCCCCCAATGAGCAGTTCTTC
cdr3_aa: CVSRDDWEAPNEQFF

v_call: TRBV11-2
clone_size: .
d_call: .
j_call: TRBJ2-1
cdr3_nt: TGTGCCAGCAGCTTTACCCCACTGATGAGCTCCTACGATGAGCAGTTTTTC
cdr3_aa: CASSFTPLMSSYDEQFF

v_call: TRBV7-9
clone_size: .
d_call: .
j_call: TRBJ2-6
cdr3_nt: TGTGCCAGCAGCTTACTAGTGGGTCACTCTGGGGCCAACGTCCTGACTTTC
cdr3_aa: CASSLLVGHSGANVLTF

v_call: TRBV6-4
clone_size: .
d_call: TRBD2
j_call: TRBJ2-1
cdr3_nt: TGTGCCAGCAATGAACTAGCGGGAGGGCCGGGGGAGCAGTTCTTC
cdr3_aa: CASNELAGGPGEQFF

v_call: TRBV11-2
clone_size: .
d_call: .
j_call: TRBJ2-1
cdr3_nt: TGTGCCAGCAGCTTAGCTCGGCAGGGTATCCCCTACAATGAGCAGTTCTTC
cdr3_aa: CASSLARQGIPYNEQFF

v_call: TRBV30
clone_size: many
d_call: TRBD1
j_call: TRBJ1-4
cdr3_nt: TGTGCCTGGAGTACGACAGGGGGCGAGGACTCACGAGAAAAACTGTTTTTT
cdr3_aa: CAWSTTGGEDSREKLFF

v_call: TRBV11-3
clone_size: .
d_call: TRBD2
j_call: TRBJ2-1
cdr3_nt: TGTGCCAGCAACTTAGAACGCGGGAGTTACAACGAGCTGTTCTTC
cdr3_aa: CASNLERGSYNELFF

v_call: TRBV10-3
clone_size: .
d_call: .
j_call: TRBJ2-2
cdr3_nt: TGTGCCATCAGTGGCTCAAGGGGTCTCGGGGAGCTGTTTTTT
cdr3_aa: CAISGSRGLGELFF

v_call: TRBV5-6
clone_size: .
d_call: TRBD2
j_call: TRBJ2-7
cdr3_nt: TGTGCCAGCAGCTTGGTCATGGCTAGCGGGAGTCAGCACGAGCAGTACTTC
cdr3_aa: CASSLVMASGSQHEQYF

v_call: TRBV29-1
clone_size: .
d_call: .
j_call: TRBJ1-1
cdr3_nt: TGCAGCGTTCTTTCTTTCAGGGGTAAGAACACCGAAGCTTTCTTT
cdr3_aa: CSVLSFRGKNTEAFF

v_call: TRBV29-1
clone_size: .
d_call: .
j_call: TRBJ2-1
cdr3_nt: TGCAGCGTTGAGGGGACGGGTAGCTGGAGTGATGAGCAGTTCTTC
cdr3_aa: CSVEGTGSWSDEQFF

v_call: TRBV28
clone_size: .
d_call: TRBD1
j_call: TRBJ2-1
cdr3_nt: TGTGCCAACACGGCCATGACAGGGCCCTACGATGAGCAGTTCTTC
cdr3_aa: CANTAMTGPYDEQFF

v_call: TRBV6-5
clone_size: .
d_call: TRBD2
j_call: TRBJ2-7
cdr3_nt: TGTGCCAGCAATCCCGGGACTAGTAACTACGAGCAGTACTTC
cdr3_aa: CASNPGTSNYEQYF

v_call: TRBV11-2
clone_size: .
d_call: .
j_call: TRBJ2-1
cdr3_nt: TGTGCCAGCAGCAGACTAAACCCCGAGGTTGCCCATGAGCAGTTATTC
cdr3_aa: CASSRLNPEVAHEQLF

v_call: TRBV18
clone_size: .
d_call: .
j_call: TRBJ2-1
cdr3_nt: TGTGCCAGCTCACCACTAGCTAATGAGCAGTTCTTC
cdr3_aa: CASSPLANEQFF

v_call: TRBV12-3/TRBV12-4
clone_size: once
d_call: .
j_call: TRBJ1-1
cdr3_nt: TGTGCTAGCAGGGTGGGGCGCGGTAGGCAAGACACTGAAGCTTTCTTT
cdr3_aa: CASRVGRGRQDTEAFF

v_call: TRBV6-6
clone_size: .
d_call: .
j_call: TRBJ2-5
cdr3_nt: TGTGCCAGAAGTTACTCCAGAGAGACCCAGTACTTC
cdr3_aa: CARSYSRETQYF

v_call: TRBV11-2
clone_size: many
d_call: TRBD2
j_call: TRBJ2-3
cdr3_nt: TGTGCCAGCAGCGCTAGCGGGAGGGCCATAGATACGCAGTATTTT
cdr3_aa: CASSASGRAIDTQYF

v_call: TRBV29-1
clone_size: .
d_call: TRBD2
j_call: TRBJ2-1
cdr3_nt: TGTAGCGATGGAGGTGCTAGCGGAAGCTCCTACAATGAGCAGTTCTTC
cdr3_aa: CSDGGASGSSYNEQFF

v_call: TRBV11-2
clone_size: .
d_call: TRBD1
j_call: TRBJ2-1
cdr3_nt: TGTGCCAGCAGCTTACGACCGGGACAGAGATCCTATAATGAGCAATTCTTC
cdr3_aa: CASSLRPGQRSYNEQFF

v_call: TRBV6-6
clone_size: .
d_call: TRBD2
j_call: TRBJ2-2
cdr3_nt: TGTGCCAGCACCCGACTAGCGGGAGATCTGGGCACCAGGAAGCTGTTTTTT
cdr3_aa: CASTRLAGDLGTRKLFF

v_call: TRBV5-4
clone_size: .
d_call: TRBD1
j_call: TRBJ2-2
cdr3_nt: TGTGTCAGCAGCTTGGACAGGACGAACACCGGGGAGTTGTTTTTT
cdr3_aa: CVSSLDRTNTGELFF

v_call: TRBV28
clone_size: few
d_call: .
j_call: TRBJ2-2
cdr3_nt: TGTGCCAGCAGTTCAGGGGCTTCGAACACCGGGGAGCTGTTTTTT
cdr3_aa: CASSSGASNTGELFF

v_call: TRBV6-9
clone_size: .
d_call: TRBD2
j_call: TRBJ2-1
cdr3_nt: TGTGTCAGCAACTATACAAGCGGGAGATATTACAATGAGCAGTTCTTC
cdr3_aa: CVSNYTSGRYYNEQFF

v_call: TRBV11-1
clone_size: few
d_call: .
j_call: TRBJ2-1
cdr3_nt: TGTGCCAGCAGCCTCCAGGGACCGCTGGACGATGAGCAGTTCTTC
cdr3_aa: CASSLQGPLDDEQFF

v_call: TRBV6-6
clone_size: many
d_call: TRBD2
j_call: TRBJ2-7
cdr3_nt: TGTGCCAGCAGTTACGGGGGGGAGGTTTACGAGCAGTACTTC
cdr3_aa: CASSYGGEVYEQYF

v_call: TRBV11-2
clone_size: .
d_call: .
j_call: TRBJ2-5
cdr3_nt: TGTACCAGGAGCTTAGCGCGGGCGGGGAACCTAGAGACCCAGTACTTC
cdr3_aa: CTRSLARAGNLETQYF

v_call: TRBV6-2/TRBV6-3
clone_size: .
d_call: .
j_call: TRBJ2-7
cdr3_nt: TGTGCCAGTAGTTACAACAGGGATTGCGAGCAGTACTTC
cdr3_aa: CASSYNRDCEQYF

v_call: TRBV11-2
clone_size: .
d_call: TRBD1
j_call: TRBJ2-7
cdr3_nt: TGTGTCAGCAGCTTAGATCCCTGGACAGGAGGCGAGCAGTACTTC
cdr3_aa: CVSSLDPWTGGEQYF

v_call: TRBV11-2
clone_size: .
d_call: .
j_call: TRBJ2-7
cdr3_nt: TGTGTCTGCAGCTTGAGCCCTGGCGCTGAGCAGTACTTC
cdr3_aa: CVCSLSPGAEQYF

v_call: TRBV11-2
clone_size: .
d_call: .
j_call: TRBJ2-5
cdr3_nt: TGTGCCAGCAGCTTATCGTTAGTGGGAGAGGCCCAGTACTTC
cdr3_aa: CASSLSLVGEAQYF

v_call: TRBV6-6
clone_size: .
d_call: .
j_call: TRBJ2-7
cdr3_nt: TGTGACAGCAGTGTGTGGCAGGGAACCTACGAGCAGTACTTC
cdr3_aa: CDSSVWQGTYEQYF

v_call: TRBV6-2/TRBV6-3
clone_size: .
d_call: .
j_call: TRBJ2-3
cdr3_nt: TGTGCCAGCAGTTACGCTGGCGTGGTTACGCAATATTTT
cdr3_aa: CASSYAGVVTQYF

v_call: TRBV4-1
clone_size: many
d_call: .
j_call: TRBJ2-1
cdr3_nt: TGCGCCAGCAGCCAAGTTGAGGGTGAGCAGTTCTTC
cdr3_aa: CASSQVEGEQFF